The TCR beta chain described here comes from a study of metastatic and nonmetastatic thyroid tumors. For the study at large: Peripheral blood and tumor or nodule samples from malignant and benign thyroid patients were compared. General observations from the study: Malignant thyroid tumors reportedly exceeded benign nodules significantly in TCR beta diversity, with the difference appearing in blood and tumor.

Until they underwent thyroid surgery, no patient had received any treatment. Comment on this clone: Its specificity is not known. An end of the junction does not agree with germline; a read error may underlie this.

Germline V gives CDR1 SGHAT, CDR2 FQDESV (reference sequence). This CDR3 is 16 amino acids long. Under the authors' procedure: Variation in CDR3 across clinicopathological groups served as the basis for constructing a distant-metastasis classifier in papillary thyroid cancer. With MiXCR, TCRdb called clones anew from the PCR reads. For this entry, the V and J calls and clone size follow TCRdb and not the study's own pipeline. This table holds 15,000 to 20,000 clones, 28% found once. Sequenced: tumor tissue. The chain links TRBV11-1 to TRBJ2-3, with a weak D call TRBD2 (5 bases). The receptor was derived from a female donor with papillary thyroid cancer or a benign thyroid nodule (not recorded which). Some clones in this sample may be carry-over from other donors' samples. The CDR3, as DNA: TGCGCCAGCAGCTTATCCGGGGTGAGGGCAACAGATACGCAGTATTTT. Its translation is CASSLSGVRATDTQYF.